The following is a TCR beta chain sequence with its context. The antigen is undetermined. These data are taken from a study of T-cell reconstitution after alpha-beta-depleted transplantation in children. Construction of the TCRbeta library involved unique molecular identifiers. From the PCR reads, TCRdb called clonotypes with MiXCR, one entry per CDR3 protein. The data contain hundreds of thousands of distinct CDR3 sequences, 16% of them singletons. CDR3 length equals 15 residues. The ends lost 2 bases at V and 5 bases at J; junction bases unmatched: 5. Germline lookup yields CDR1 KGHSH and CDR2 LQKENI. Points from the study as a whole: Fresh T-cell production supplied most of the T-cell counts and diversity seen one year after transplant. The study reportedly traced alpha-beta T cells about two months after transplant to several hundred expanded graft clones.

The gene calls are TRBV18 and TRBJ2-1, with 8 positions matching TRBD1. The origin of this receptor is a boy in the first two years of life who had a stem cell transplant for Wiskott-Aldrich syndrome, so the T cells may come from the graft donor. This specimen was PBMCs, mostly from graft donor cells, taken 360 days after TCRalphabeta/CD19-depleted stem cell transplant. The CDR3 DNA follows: TGTGCCAGCTCACCATGGACAGGGCCTAACAATGAGCAGTTCTTC. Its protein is CASSPWTGPNNEQFF. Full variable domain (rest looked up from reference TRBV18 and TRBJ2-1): NAGVMQNPRHLVRRRGQEARLRCSPMKGHSHVYWYRQLPEEGLKFMVYLQKENIIDESGMPKERFSAEFPKEGPSILRIQQVVRGDSAAYFCASSPWTGPNNEQFFGPGTRLTVL.